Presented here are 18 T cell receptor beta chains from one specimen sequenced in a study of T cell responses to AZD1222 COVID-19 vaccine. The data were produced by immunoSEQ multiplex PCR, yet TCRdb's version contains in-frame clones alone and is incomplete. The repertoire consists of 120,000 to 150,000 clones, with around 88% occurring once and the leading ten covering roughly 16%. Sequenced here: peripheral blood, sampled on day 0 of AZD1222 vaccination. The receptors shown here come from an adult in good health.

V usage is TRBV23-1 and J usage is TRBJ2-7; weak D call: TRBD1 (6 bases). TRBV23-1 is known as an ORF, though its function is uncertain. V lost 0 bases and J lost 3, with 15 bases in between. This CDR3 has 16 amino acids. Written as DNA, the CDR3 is TGCGCCAGCAGTCAATCGAGGCCAGGGGATAGCTACGAGCAGTACTTC. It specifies CASSQSRPGDSYEQYF.

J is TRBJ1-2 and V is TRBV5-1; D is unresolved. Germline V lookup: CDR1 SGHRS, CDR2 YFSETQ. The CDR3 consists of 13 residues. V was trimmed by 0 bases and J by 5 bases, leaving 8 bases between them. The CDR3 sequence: CASSLEQVYGYTF. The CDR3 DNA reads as TGCGCCAGCAGCTTGGAGCAGGTTTATGGCTACACCTTC.

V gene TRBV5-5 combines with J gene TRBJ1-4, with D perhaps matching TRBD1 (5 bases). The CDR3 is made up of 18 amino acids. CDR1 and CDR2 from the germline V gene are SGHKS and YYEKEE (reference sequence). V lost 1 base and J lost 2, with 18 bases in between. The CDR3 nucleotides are TGTGCCAGCAGCTTGTGGGGCGGGCCCGGGGCTACTAATGAAAAACTGTTTTTT. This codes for CASSLWGGPGATNEKLFF.

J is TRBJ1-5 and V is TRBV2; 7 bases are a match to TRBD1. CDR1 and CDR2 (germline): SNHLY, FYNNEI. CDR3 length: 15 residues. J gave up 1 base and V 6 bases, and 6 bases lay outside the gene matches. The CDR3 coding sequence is TGTGCCAGCAGCCAGGGGGAATCGAGCAATCAGCCCCAGCATTTT. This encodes CASSQGESSNQPQHF.

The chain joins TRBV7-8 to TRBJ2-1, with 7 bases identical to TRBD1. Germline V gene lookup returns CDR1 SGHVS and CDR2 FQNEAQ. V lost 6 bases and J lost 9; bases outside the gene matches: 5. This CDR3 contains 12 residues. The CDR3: CASRLTGIEQFF. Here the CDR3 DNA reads TGTGCCAGCAGATTGACAGGGATTGAGCAGTTCTTC. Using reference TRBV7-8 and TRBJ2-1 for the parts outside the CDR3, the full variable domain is GAGVSQSPRYKVAKRGQDVALRCDPISGHVSLFWYQQALGQGPEFLTYFQNEAQLDKSGLPSDRFFAERPEGSVSTLKIQRTQQEDSAVYLCASRLTGIEQFFGPGTRLTVL.

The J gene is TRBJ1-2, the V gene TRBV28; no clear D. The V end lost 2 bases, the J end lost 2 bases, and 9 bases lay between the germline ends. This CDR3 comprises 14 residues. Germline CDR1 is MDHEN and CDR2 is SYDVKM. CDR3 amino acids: CASSLIPSNYGYTF. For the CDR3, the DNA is TGTGCCAGCAGTTTAATCCCTTCCAACTATGGCTACACCTTC.

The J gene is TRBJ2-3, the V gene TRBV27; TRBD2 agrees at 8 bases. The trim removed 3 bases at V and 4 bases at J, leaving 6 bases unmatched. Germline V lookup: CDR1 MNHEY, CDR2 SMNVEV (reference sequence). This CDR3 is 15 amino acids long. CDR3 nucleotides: TGTGCCAGCAGTTTGGGTCTAGCGGGTCCAGATACGCAGTATTTT. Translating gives CASSLGLAGPDTQYF.

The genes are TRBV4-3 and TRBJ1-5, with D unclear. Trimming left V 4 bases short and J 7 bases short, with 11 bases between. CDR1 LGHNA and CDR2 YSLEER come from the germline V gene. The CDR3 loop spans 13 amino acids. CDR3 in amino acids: CASSLVMDQPQHF. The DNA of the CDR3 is TGCGCCAGCAGCCTCGTGATGGACCAGCCCCAGCATTTT.

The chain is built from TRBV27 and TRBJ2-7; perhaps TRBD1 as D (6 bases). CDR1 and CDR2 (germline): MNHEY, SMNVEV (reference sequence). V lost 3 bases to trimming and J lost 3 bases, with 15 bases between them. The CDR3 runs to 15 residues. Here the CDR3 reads CASSFVTGSGYEQYF. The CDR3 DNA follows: TGTGCCAGCAGTTTTGTAACAGGGTCGGGCTACGAGCAGTACTTC.

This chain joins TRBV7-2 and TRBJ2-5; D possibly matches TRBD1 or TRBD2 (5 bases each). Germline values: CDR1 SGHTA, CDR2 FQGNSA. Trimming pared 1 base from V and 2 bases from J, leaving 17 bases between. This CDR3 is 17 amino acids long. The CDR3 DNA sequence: TGTGCCAGCAGCTTAGTTGGGCAGGGAGCGCGGCAAGAGACCCAGTACTTC. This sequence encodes CASSLVGQGARQETQYF.

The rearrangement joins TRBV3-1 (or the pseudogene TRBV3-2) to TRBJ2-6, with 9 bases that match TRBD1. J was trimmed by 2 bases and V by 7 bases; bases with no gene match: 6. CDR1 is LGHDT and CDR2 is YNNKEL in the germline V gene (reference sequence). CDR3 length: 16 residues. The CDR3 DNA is TGTGCCAGCACCTTAAGACAGGGGGCTGGGGCCAACGTCCTGACTTTC. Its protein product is CASTLRQGAGANVLTF.

The CDR3 nucleotides are TGTGCCAGCAGCACCGAAGGCGGACTCAATCAGCCCCAGCATTTT. Protein: CASSTEGGLNQPQHF. The chain has TRBV9 and TRBJ1-5; D is uncertain. V lost 4 bases, J lost 3 bases, and 14 bases lay in between. Germline V lookup: CDR1 SGDLS, CDR2 YYNGEE. The CDR3 consists of 15 residues.

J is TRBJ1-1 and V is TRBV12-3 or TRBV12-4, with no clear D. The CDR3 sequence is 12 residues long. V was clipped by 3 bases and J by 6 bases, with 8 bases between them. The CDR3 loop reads CASSFYLAEAFF. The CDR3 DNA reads TGTGCCAGCAGTTTTTATTTGGCTGAAGCTTTCTTT.

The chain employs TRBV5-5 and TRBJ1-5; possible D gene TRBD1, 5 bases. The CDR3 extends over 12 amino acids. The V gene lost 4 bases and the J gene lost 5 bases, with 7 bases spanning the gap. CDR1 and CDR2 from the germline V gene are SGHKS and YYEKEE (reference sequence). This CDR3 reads CASSDRYQPQHF. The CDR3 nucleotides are TGTGCCAGCAGCGACAGATATCAGCCCCAGCATTTT.

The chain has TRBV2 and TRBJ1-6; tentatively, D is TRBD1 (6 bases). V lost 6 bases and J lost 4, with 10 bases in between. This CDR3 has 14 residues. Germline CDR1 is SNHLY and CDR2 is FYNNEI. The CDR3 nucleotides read TGTGCCAGCAGGGAGGGGGGGTATAATTCACCCCTCCACTTT. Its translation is CASREGGYNSPLHF.

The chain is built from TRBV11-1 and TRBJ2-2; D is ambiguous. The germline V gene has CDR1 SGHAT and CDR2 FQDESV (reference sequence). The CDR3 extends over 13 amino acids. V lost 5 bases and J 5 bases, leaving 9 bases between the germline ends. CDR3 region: CASSLWGTGELFF. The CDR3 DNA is TGTGCCAGCAGCCTGTGGGGAACCGGGGAGCTGTTTTTT.

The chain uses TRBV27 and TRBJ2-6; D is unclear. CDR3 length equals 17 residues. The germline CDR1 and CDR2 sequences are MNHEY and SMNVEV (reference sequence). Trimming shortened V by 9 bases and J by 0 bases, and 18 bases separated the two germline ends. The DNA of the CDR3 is TGTGCCAGTTCCCAACTCGACATCACCTCTGGGGCCAACGTCCTGACTTTC. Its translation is CASSQLDITSGANVLTF.

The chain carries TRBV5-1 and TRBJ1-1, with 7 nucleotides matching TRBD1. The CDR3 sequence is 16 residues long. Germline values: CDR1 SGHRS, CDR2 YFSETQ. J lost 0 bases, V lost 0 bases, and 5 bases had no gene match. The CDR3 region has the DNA TGCGCCAGCAGCTTGGGCGCAGACAGGGTGAACACTGAAGCTTTCTTT. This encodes CASSLGADRVNTEAFF.